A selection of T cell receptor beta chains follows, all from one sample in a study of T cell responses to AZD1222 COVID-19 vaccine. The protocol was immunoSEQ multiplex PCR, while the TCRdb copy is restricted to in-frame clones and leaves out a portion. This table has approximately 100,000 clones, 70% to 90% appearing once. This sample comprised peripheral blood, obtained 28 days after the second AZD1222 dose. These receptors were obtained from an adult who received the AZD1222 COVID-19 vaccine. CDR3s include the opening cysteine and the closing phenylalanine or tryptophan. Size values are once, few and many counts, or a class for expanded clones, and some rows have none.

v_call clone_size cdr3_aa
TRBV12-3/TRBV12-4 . CASRWTEDTEAFF
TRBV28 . CASSVTGGLEKLFF
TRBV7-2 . CASSLDRGTGELFF
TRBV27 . CASSLATGGYYGYTF
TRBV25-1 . CASMTGGIAEAFF
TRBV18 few CASSPPTSGRREQYF
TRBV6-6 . CASSYPTMYEQYF
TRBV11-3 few CASSLTGYGSPLHF
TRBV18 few CASSPPKRQGNTGELFF
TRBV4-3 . CASSQGGWGYTF
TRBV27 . CASSFRTSGRGYEQYF
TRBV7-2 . CASSVMGGASSYEQYF
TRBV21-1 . CASSGQTSGKPGDTQYF
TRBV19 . CASSRLQGAGNQPQHF
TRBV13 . CASSLGTGELFF
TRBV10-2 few CASRAAGTEAFF
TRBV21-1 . CASSKDPGQNTGELFF
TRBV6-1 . CASSEASQPQHF
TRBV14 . CASSPLGPGTQYF
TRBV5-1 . CASSLGQGFNEQYF
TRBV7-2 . CASSLERGANTEAFF
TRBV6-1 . CASSEEGTVSNYGYTF
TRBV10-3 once CAISGDRNTGELFF
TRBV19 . CASVDSFSNQPQHF